A selection of T cell receptor beta chains follows, all from one sample in a study of T cells in Graves' hyperthyroidism and ophthalmopathy. TCRdb ran MiXCR on the multiplex PCR reads and lists one entry per CDR3 protein. The table has about 400,000 distinct CDR3 sequences, 14% to 15% seen once; the top ten hold roughly 13%. Sequencing was carried out using blood. The receptors shown here come from a man aged 18 to 35 with Graves' ophthalmopathy. CDR3s include the opening cysteine and the closing phenylalanine or tryptophan. The D gene is left open where the match is weak. Only some rows state a clone size, as once, few, many or a class for expanded clones.

few,TRBV5-8,-,TRBJ1-4,TGTGCCAGCAGCTTGGGCGACCAAAAGAATGAAAAACTGTTTTTT,CASSLGDQKNEKLFF
many,TRBV28,-,TRBJ1-6,TGTGCCAGCCAGGGCCACACGAATTCACCCCTCCACTTT,CASQGHTNSPLHF
many,TRBV6-1,TRBD1,TRBJ2-1,TGTGCCAGCAGTGAATCAGGGACAGGGATTTTGAATGAGCAGTTCTTC,CASSESGTGILNEQFF
few,TRBV15,TRBD2,TRBJ2-3,TGTGCCACATCTAGCGGGAGCACAGATACGCAGTATTTT,CATSSGSTDTQYF
many,TRBV6-1,TRBD1,TRBJ1-1,TGTGCCAGCAGGCCCACAGGGGGCACTGAAGCTTTCTTT,CASRPTGGTEAFF
few,TRBV29-1,-,TRBJ1-1,TGCAGCGTTGAGGAGAACACTGAAGCTTTCTTT,CSVEENTEAFF
few,TRBV2,TRBD2,TRBJ2-3,TGTGCCAGCAGTGCGGGGCTAGCGGGGGGGTTTGGCACAGATACGCAGTATTTT,CASSAGLAGGFGTDTQYF
many,TRBV12-5,-,TRBJ2-2,TGTGCTAGTGGTTTGGGGATCGGACCTTACACCGGGGAGCTGTTTTTT,CASGLGIGPYTGELFF
many,TRBV9,TRBD1,TRBJ1-1,TGTGCCAGCAGCTCTCAGGGGGCTGAAGCTTTCTTT,CASSSQGAEAFF
-,TRBV15,TRBD2,TRBJ2-1,TGTGCCACCGGCAGAGGTGACACTAGCGGGGGAGACAATGAGCAGTTCTTC,CATGRGDTSGGDNEQFF
-,TRBV20-1,TRBD1,TRBJ1-6,TGCAGTGCACGCCGAGACAGGGGGGGAAGTAATTCACCCCTCCACTTT,CSARRDRGGSNSPLHF
-,TRBV9,-,TRBJ2-3,TGTGCCAGCAGCGTCTATGATAGCACAGATACGCAGTATTTT,CASSVYDSTDTQYF
-,TRBV11-2,-,TRBJ2-1,TGTGCCAGCAGCTTTCGGGGTTTCGATGAGCAGTTCTTC,CASSFRGFDEQFF
many,TRBV20-1,-,TRBJ2-7,TGCAGTGCCAATCCGGGACGGCCCTACGAGCAGTACTTC,CSANPGRPYEQYF
-,TRBV15,-,TRBJ1-3,TGTGCCACCAGCAGAGATTGGGCCCACAGGGCGGCAGGAAACACCATATATTTT,CATSRDWAHRAAGNTIYF
many,TRBV10-3,-,TRBJ2-7,TGTGCCATCAGTGAGGTGGATACCCTCTACGAGCAGTACTTC,CAISEVDTLYEQYF
-,TRBV5-1,-,TRBJ2-2,TGCGCCAGCAGCTTGGTGGTGCGACAGGGAGGGGCCGGGGAGCTGTTTTTT,CASSLVVRQGGAGELFF
many,TRBV27,TRBD2,TRBJ2-5,TGTGCCAGCAGTCCCCGGTGGACTAGCGGGGGGGAGACCCAGTACTTC,CASSPRWTSGGETQYF
-,TRBV12-3/TRBV12-4,TRBD1,TRBJ2-3,TGTGCCAGCAGTACGGGACAGAGCACAGATACGCAGTATTTT,CASSTGQSTDTQYF
-,TRBV7-3,-,TRBJ2-7,TGTGCCAGCAGCTGGAACCGAGGTTACGAGCAGTACTTC,CASSWNRGYEQYF
many,TRBV5-5,-,TRBJ2-5,TGTGCCAGCAGCGGAGGTAGGACCATTTTCGAGACCCAGTACTTC,CASSGGRTIFETQYF
many,TRBV28,-,TRBJ1-2,TGTGCCAGCAGTTTACTGGGGCACTATGGCTACACCTTC,CASSLLGHYGYTF